What follows are 22 T cell receptor beta chains derived from one specimen sequenced in a study of T cell responses to AZD1222 COVID-19 vaccine. Generated by immunoSEQ multiplex PCR, the TCRdb table keeps only in-frame clones and is missing some. This repertoire shows 95,000 to 120,000 clones, roughly 86% found once; its top ten account for about 3%. The specimen was peripheral blood, collected on day 0 of AZD1222 vaccination. The origin of the receptors is an adult in good health.

The chain recombines TRBV19 with TRBJ2-3; D not resolved. Trimming removed 4 bases at V and 4 bases at J, with 9 bases between. Germline CDR1 and CDR2: LNHDA and SQIVND (reference sequence). The CDR3 consists of 13 residues. The DNA of the CDR3 is TGTGCCAGTAGTAGTGCGAGTGCAGATACGCAGTATTTT. This gives the protein CASSSASADTQYF. Variable domain in full (rest from reference TRBV19 and TRBJ2-3): DGGITQSPKYLFRKEGQNVTLSCEQNLNHDAMYWYRQDPGQGLRLIYYSQIVNDFQKGDIAEGYSVSREKKESFPLTVTSAQKNPTAFYLCASSSASADTQYFGPGTRLTVL.

CDR3 coding DNA: TGTGCCAGCAGCGGGGGACAGGGGGCCCGCCGGTACACCTTC. Translating it yields CASSGGQGARRYTF. V gene TRBV13 combines with J gene TRBJ1-2; 12 bases fit TRBD1. The V segment lost 5 bases and the J segment 11 bases; nucleotides outside the gene matches: 9. From germline, CDR1 is PRHDT and CDR2 FYEKMQ (reference sequence). The CDR3 totals 14 residues.

This chain connects TRBV5-6 to TRBJ1-2; D remains ambiguous. Trimming took 4 bases from V and 7 from J, leaving 11 bases between them. Germline lookup yields CDR1 SGHDT and CDR2 YYEEEE. This CDR3 comprises 12 residues. The CDR3 coding sequence is TGTGCCAGCAGCCATAGGGTCTCTGGCTACACCTTC. Translating gives CASSHRVSGYTF.

This chain connects TRBV3-1 (or the pseudogene TRBV3-2) to TRBJ2-3; no clear D gene. There are 12 residues in the CDR3. The V end lost 4 bases, the J end lost 8 bases, and 10 bases lay between the germline ends. The germline V gene has CDR1 LGHDT and CDR2 YNNKEL (reference sequence). As DNA, the CDR3 is TGTGCCAGCAGCCGCTCTGGTCGTACGCAGTATTTT. It translates to CASSRSGRTQYF.

The J gene is TRBJ2-5, the V gene TRBV14; D is ambiguous. The germline CDR1 and CDR2 sequences are SGHDN and FVKESK. The CDR3 has 13 residues. The V end lost 1 base, the J end lost 5 bases, and 8 bases lay between the germline ends. The DNA for the CDR3 is TGTGCCAGCAGCCAAGTGGTTGGGGAGACCCAGTACTTC. This encodes CASSQVVGETQYF.

The chain employs TRBV3-1 (or the pseudogene TRBV3-2) and TRBJ2-2, with D perhaps matching TRBD2 (7 bases). This CDR3 region has 18 residues. The V end was cut by 0 bases, the J end by 5 bases, with 19 bases between. Germline CDR1 is LGHDT and CDR2 is YNNKEL (reference sequence). This chain's CDR3 is CASSQDSPPGGRTGELFF. For the CDR3, the DNA is TGTGCCAGCAGCCAAGACAGCCCGCCCGGGGGGCGAACCGGGGAGCTGTTTTTT.

The chain recombines TRBV7-9 with TRBJ2-3, with D possibly called TRBD1 or TRBD2 (5 bases each). Germline lookup yields CDR1 SEHNR and CDR2 FQNEAQ (reference sequence). The CDR3 length is 15 residues. V lost 1 base to trimming and J lost 5 bases, with 13 bases between them. The CDR3 sequence is CASSLGRGPGDTQYF. The CDR3 DNA reads TGTGCCAGCAGCTTAGGCCGGGGCCCTGGAGATACGCAGTATTTT.

This chain links TRBV29-1 with TRBJ1-2, with D unclear. From germline, CDR1 is SQVTM and CDR2 ANQGSEA. The CDR3 contains 13 residues. The ends were cut back, 7 bases at V and 7 bases at J, with 19 bases in the middle. The DNA of the CDR3 is TGCAGCGCCAAACTGGAAGGATATGGTGGCTACACCTTC. Translated: CSAKLEGYGGYTF.

This rearrangement joins TRBV28 to TRBJ1-3, with D possibly being TRBD1 (5 bases). The CDR3 contains 18 residues. Trimming stripped 0 bases from V and 4 bases from J, with 19 bases between. Germline V gene data show CDR1 as MDHEN and CDR2 as SYDVKM. The CDR3 sequence: CASSLWSGRAKRGNTIYF. DNA for the CDR3: TGTGCCAGCAGTTTATGGTCGGGCAGGGCCAAAAGAGGAAACACCATATATTTT.

The gene calls are TRBV3-1 (or the pseudogene TRBV3-2) and TRBJ1-2, with 9 bases identical to TRBD1. The CDR3 extends over 15 amino acids. V trimming: 7 bases; J trimming: 6 bases; junction bases outside the gene matches: 12. From germline, CDR1 is LGHDT and CDR2 YNNKEL (reference sequence). The CDR3, as DNA: TGTGCCAGCACCCATTACCGGGACAGGGCGGATGGCTACACCTTC. It encodes CASTHYRDRADGYTF.

The gene calls are TRBV14 and TRBJ1-2; no reliable D call. The CDR3 runs to 13 residues. Per the germline V gene, CDR1 is SGHDN and CDR2 is FVKESK. Between the trimmed V and J ends, which lost 1 base and 8 bases, there was a span of 11 bases. The CDR3 coding sequence is TGTGCCAGCAGCCAAGGTGGTGTTGGGGGCTACACCTTC. This gives the protein CASSQGGVGGYTF. The full variable domain, with the rest looked up from reference TRBV14 and TRBJ1-2, is EAGVTQFPSHSVIEKGQTVTLRCDPISGHDNLYWYRRVMGKEIKFLLHFVKESKQDESGMPNNRFLAERTGGTYSTLKVQPAELEDSGVYFCASSQGGVGGYTFGSGTRLTVV.

This clone was detected only once. The V gene is TRBV6-1, the J gene TRBJ1-5; D remains ambiguous. The germline V gene has CDR1 MNHNS and CDR2 SASEGT. V was pared by 0 bases and J by 5 bases, with 11 bases between. This CDR3 has 15 residues. The chain's CDR3 is CASSEALLRDQPQHF. DNA of the CDR3: TGTGCCAGCAGTGAAGCGCTTTTGCGGGATCAGCCCCAGCATTTT.

The V call is TRBV2, the J call TRBJ2-2; possibly TRBD1 for D (6 bases). Trimming shortened V by 3 bases and J by 8 bases, and 10 bases separated the two germline ends. Looked up from germline, CDR1 is SNHLY and CDR2 is FYNNEI. The CDR3 has 13 residues. The CDR3 here is CASSEGQRGELFF. CDR3 DNA sequence: TGTGCCAGCAGTGAGGGACAAAGGGGGGAGCTGTTTTTT. The entire variable domain, with the rest obtained from reference TRBV2 and TRBJ2-2, is as follows: EPEVTQTPSHQVTQMGQEVILRCVPISNHLYFYWYRQILGQKVEFLVSFYNNEISEKSEIFDDQFSVERPDGSNFTLKIRSTKLEDSAMYFCASSEGQRGELFFGEGSRLTVL.

This clone has just one count. The chain recombines TRBV7-3 with TRBJ1-4, with a tentative D call TRBD1 (5 bases). CDR1 is SGHTA and CDR2 is FQGTGA in the germline V gene. The CDR3 totals 14 residues. V lost 2 bases to trimming and J lost 6 bases, with 10 bases between them. This CDR3 is CASSLAGHDEKLFF. CDR3 coding DNA: TGTGCCAGCAGCTTAGCGGGGCATGATGAAAAACTGTTTTTT.

The rearrangement links TRBV6-5 to TRBJ1-1, with 9 bases aligning to TRBD1. The V gene end was trimmed by 4 bases and the J gene end by 1 base; junction bases not matched to a gene: 4. Germline V gene lookup returns CDR1 MNHEY and CDR2 SVGAGI. The CDR3 length is 15 residues. The CDR3 DNA reads TGTGCCAGCAGTTCCCTGACAGGGGGGAACACTGAAGCTTTCTTT. It is translated as CASSSLTGGNTEAFF.

This chain joins TRBV7-2 and TRBJ1-5; tentatively, D is TRBD1 (5 bases). Germline-derived CDR1 and CDR2 are SGHTA and FQGNSA. The CDR3 has 15 residues. V was pared by 5 bases and J by 6 bases, with 17 bases between. The CDR3 DNA follows: TGTGCCAGCAGCCTCACGAGGGTCGGGGGTCAGCCCCAGCATTTT. This encodes CASSLTRVGGQPQHF.

The genes are TRBV19 and TRBJ1-3; D is ambiguous. V lost 7 bases and J lost 3, with 7 bases in between. This CDR3 is 12 amino acids long. In germline, CDR1 is LNHDA, CDR2 SQIVND (reference sequence). This chain's CDR3 is CASKDGGNTIYF. In DNA form, the CDR3 reads TGTGCCAGTAAGGACGGTGGAAACACCATATATTTT.

The chain carries TRBV6-1 and TRBJ2-3; no firm D call. This CDR3 is 15 amino acids long. Trimming left V 1 base short and J 4 bases short, with 12 bases between. Germline CDR1 and CDR2: MNHNS and SASEGT. CDR3 region: CASSEGVRDSDTQYF. In DNA, the CDR3 is TGTGCCAGCAGTGAAGGAGTTAGAGATTCAGATACGCAGTATTTT.

This chain joins TRBV13 and TRBJ2-7; the D gene is possibly TRBD2 (5 bases). V lost 3 bases, J lost 3 bases, and 9 bases lay in between. The CDR3 length is 13 residues. The germline gives CDR1 PRHDT, CDR2 FYEKMQ (reference sequence). The CDR3: CASSFGKSYEQYF. CDR3 DNA: TGTGCCAGCAGCTTCGGGAAAAGCTACGAGCAGTACTTC.

The J gene is TRBJ1-1, the V gene TRBV14; D not certain. The CDR3 sequence is 16 residues long. Trimming cost V 0 bases and J 10 bases, with 21 bases left between them. CDR1 is SGHDN, CDR2 FVKESK, per germline. The CDR3 nucleotides are TGTGCCAGCAGCCAAGATCCTCAGTGGGTGCCTGGAGGAGCTTTCTTT. Encoded protein: CASSQDPQWVPGGAFF.

V and J are TRBV19 and TRBJ2-3; tentative D call: TRBD2 (5 bases). The CDR3 consists of 14 residues. CDR1 is LNHDA, CDR2 SQIVND, per germline (reference sequence). The ends were cut back, 7 bases at V and 4 bases at J, with 15 bases in the middle. The CDR3 here is CASKGTSAADTQYF. CDR3 bases: TGTGCCAGTAAGGGAACTAGTGCCGCAGATACGCAGTATTTT.

CDR3 protein: CASSQGVSRGGGETQYF. The CDR3 nucleotides are TGTGCCAGCAGCCAAGGGGTGTCGCGGGGGGGAGGAGAGACCCAGTACTTC. The J gene is TRBJ2-5, the V gene TRBV3-1 (or the pseudogene TRBV3-2); 9 bases fit TRBD2. This CDR3 region has 17 residues. Germline V lookup: CDR1 LGHDT, CDR2 YNNKEL (reference sequence). The J segment lost 4 bases and the V segment lost 1 base, leaving 10 bases of the junction unmatched.